What follows describes a single T cell receptor (beta chain). No antigen is known for it. This CDR3 is built from 15 residues. From germline, CDR1 is MDHEN and CDR2 SYDVKM. J lost 6 bases, V lost 4 bases, and 6 bases had no gene match. This sample was taken from a study of CD8+CD57+ T cells in acquired aplastic anemia. Study-wide points: Significant differences in CD8+ Simpson's diversity were not observed between patients and controls. Overlapping CD8+ CDR3 repertoires of patients and controls contained twenty-nine shared sequences.

It was genomic DNA that served as the template for profiling TCR beta VDJ and CDR3. TCRdb analysed the reads with MiXCR anew, one entry per CDR3 protein. The sample records about 180,000 distinct CDR3 sequences, 48% being singletons. The patients chosen for sequencing had shown expansion of CD8+CD57+ cells (detected by flow cytometry). The receptor was derived from a human donor with aplastic anemia. Sequencing used sorted CD4+, CD8+, or CD8+CD57+ T cells (not recorded which) from PBMCs. The genes are TRBV28 and TRBJ2-2; 9 positions agree with TRBD1. CDR3 sequence: CASSSPGTGSGELFF. The CDR3 DNA is TGTGCCAGCAGTTCGCCCGGGACAGGGTCCGGGGAGCTGTTTTTT.